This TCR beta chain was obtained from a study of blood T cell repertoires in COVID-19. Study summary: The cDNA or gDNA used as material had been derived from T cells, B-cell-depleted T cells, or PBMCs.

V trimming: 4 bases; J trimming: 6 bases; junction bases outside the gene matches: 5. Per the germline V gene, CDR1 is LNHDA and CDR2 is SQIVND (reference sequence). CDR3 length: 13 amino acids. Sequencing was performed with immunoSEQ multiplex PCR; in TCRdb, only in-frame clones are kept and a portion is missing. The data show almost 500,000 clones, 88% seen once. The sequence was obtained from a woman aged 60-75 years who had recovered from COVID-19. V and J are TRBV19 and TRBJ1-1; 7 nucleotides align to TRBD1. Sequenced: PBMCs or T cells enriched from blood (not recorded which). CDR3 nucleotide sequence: TGTGCCAGTAGTACGACAGGGAATTCTGAAGCTTTCTTT. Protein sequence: CASSTTGNSEAFF. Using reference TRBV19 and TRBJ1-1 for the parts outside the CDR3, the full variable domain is DGGITQSPKYLFRKEGQNVTLSCEQNLNHDAMYWYRQDPGQGLRLIYYSQIVNDFQKGDIAEGYSVSREKKESFPLTVTSAQKNPTAFYLCASSTTGNSEAFFGQGTRLTVV.